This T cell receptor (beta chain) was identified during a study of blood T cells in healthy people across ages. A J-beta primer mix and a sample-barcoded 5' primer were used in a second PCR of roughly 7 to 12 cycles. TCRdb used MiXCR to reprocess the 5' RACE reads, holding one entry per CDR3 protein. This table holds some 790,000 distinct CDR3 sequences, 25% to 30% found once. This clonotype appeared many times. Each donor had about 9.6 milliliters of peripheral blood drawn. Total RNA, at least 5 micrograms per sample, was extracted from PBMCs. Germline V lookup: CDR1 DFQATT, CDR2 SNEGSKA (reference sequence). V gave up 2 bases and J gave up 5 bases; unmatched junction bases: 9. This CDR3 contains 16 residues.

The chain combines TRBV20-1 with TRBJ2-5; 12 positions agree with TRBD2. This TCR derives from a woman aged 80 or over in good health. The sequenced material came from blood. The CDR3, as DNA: TGCAGTGCTAGAAGGGCTAGCGGGGGGGCCTTGGAGACCCAGTACTTC. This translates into CSARRASGGALETQYF.